This T cell receptor beta chain comes out of a study of regulatory T cells in long-lasting Graves disease. Study information: For a period under 3 months, newly diagnosed Graves' patients had taken antithyroid drugs. Study-level points and caveats: Thyroid tissue was not sampled; only peripheral blood was. Public clonotype sharing was higher in persistent than newly diagnosed patients.

This CDR3 is 12 amino acids long. Trimming pared 2 bases from V and 5 bases from J, leaving 1 base between. Germline values: CDR1 SGHAT, CDR2 FQNNGV. This clonotype was detected ten times or more. Its specificity is unknown. Time point denoted: newly diagnosed GD, antithyroid drugs for less than 3 months. Generation of the TCR library employed RNA extracted from PBMCs. The collection involved drawing approximately 9 milliliters of peripheral blood into EDTA tubes. Assembly of TCR beta libraries relied on iRepertoire HTBI primers together with Arm-PCR of CDR3 regions. TCRdb used MiXCR to reprocess the multiplex PCR reads, holding one entry per CDR3 protein. This sample has hundreds of thousands of distinct CDR3 sequences, with 15% to 17% found just once.

The chain employs TRBV11-2 and TRBJ1-6; no firm D call. This receptor was taken from a female donor with Graves disease. The input for sequencing was peripheral blood mononuclear cells (PBMCs), taken at new diagnosis, from a patient treated with antithyroid drugs. The CDR3 DNA is TGTGCCAGCAGCTTAAATAATTCACCCCTCCACTTT. Translating gives CASSLNNSPLHF.